A selection of T cell receptor beta chains follows, all from one sample in a study of neurological immune-mediated disorders. TCRdb fed the 5' RACE reads into MiXCR, producing one record per CDR3 protein. The sample lists 14,000 or so distinct CDR3 sequences, around 9.3% occurring once. Source material: PBMCs. These receptors were taken from a woman in her forties in good health. Both conserved end residues are part of each CDR3. The order of the fields is V gene, CDR3 protein.

>TRBV5-1
CASSLESNQPQHF
>TRBV28
CASSIQGGESPLHF
>TRBV7-2
CASSLPAGGSETQYF
>TRBV5-1
CASSSGGQTYEQYF
>TRBV27
CASSLGIGTSGSLSSEQYF
>TRBV29-1
CSVDLPPPGQGGETQYF
>TRBV7-2
CASSPGLAAYEQYF
>TRBV29-1
CSAGTEKLFF
>TRBV5-6
CASSFYICSARGLARETQYF
>TRBV13
CASSPTGTGTDYPTDTQYF
>TRBV10-3
CAISQGQLSNQPQHF
>TRBV20-1
CSVQDSNQPQHF
>TRBV2
CAIPGQGAEQYF
>TRBV5-6
CASSVTGTGNTDTQYF
>TRBV5-1
CASTRPGSGSPLHF
>TRBV20-1
CSARVPGTGGYTF
>TRBV20-1
CSAPWFGRFGTEAFF
>TRBV7-9
CASSLDHPEAFF
>TRBV3-1
CASSQLGDTQYF
>TRBV28
CASIGDSGDRDYEQYF
>TRBV7-9
CASSTGLLEQFF
>TRBV12-3/TRBV12-4
CASSSSGTSSYEQYF
>TRBV28
CASSPPGWHSRDTQYF
>TRBV20-1
CSARAGQGWEQFF
>TRBV10-3
CAISAPRYDEQFF
>TRBV5-1
CASATGTGTYEQYF
>TRBV14
CASSRDRGGEAFF
>TRBV27
CASSKGTYEQYF
>TRBV20-1
CSASLGSNTEAFF
>TRBV30
CAWGPISREQYF
>TRBV10-2
CASSLTSGRIGEQFF
>TRBV20-1
CSARDSSGVVDTQYF
>TRBV10-3
CAISDAGGRGAKNIQYF
>TRBV5-1
CASSTSGTPTGELFF
>TRBV6-5
CASSRGDRGRGNTIYF
>TRBV10-2
CASSENRGTGKGDEQYF
>TRBV7-9
CASSLVRLANEQFF
>TRBV7-9
CASSSHPPSVSVYF
>TRBV5-1
CASSPAGQGNTGELFF
>TRBV20-1
CSALDPRDGSEKLFF
>TRBV7-6
CASSWGGVRNEQFF
>TRBV28
CASRDWNRGTYNSPLHF
>TRBV28
CAVLGRIGIQYF
>TRBV4-1
CASSRVLTRGPVNTIYF